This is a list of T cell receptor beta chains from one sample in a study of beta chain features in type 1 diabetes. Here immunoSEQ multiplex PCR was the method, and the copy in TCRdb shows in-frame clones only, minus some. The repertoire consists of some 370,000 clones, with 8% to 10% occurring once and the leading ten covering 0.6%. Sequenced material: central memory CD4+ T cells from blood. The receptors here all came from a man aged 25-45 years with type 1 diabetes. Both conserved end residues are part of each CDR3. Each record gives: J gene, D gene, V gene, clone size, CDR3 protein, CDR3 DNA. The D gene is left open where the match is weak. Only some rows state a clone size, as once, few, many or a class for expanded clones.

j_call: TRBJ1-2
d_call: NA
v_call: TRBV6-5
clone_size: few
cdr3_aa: CASSQREFYGYTF
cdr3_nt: TGTGCCAGCAGCCAGAGAGAATTCTATGGCTACACCTTC

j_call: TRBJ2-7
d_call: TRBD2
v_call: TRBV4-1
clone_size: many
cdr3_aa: CASSQAVLSGRAGEQYF
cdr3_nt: TGCGCCAGCAGCCAAGCGGTCCTTAGCGGGAGGGCCGGTGAGCAGTACTTC

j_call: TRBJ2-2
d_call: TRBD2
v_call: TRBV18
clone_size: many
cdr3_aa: CASSPPLSGRASGELFF
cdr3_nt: TGTGCCAGCTCACCACCGCTGAGCGGGAGGGCCTCCGGGGAGCTGTTTTTT

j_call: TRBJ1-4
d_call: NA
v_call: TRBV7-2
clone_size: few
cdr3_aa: CASSWRGGRYEKLFF
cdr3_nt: TGTGCCAGCAGCTGGAGGGGGGGCCGATATGAAAAACTGTTTTTT

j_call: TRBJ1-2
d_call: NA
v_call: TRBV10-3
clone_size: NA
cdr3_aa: CAINQGLRYGYTF
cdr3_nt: TGTGCCATCAATCAGGGGTTGCGCTATGGCTACACCTTC

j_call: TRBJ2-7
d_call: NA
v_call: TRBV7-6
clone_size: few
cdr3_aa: CASSQVGEQYF
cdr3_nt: TGTGCCAGCAGCCAAGTAGGGGAGCAGTACTTC

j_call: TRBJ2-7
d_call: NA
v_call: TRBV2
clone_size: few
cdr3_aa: CASSGSRPLPYF
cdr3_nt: TGTGCCAGCAGTGGTAGTAGGCCACTGCCGTACTTC

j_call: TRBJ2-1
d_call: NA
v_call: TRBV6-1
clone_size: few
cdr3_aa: CASSGLFASDYNEQFF
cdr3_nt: TGTGCCAGCAGTGGGCTCTTCGCTAGCGACTACAATGAGCAGTTCTTC

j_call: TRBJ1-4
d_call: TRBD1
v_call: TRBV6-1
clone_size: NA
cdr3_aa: CASRETGFEKLFF
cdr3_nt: TGTGCCAGCAGGGAGACAGGGTTTGAAAAACTGTTTTTT

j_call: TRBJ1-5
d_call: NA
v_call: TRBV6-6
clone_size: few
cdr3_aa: CASRRQAIHQPQHF
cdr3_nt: TGTGCCAGCAGACGACAGGCGATTCATCAGCCCCAGCATTTT

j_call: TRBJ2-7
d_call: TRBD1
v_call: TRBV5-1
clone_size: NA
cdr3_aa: CASSFRGQSYEQYF
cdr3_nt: TGCGCCAGCAGCTTCCGGGGACAGAGCTACGAGCAGTACTTC

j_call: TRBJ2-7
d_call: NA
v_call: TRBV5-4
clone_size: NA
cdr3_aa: CASSPPSTGTYEQYF
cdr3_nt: TGTGCCAGCAGCCCCCCTTCGACAGGTACCTACGAGCAGTACTTC

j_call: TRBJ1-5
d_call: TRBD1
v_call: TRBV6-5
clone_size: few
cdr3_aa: CASRTGYDQPQHF
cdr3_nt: TGTGCCAGCAGGACAGGGTATGACCAGCCCCAGCATTTT

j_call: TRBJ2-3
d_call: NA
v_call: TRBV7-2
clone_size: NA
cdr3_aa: CASSLASGPSTDTQYF
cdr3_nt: TGTGCCAGCAGCTTAGCCTCGGGACCGAGCACAGATACGCAGTATTTT

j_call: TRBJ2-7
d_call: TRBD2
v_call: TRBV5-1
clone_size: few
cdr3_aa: CASSWSGRGSYEQYF
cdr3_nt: TGCGCCAGCAGCTGGAGCGGGAGGGGCTCCTACGAGCAGTACTTC

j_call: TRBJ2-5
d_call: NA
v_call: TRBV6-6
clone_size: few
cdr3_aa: CASSYRAEETQYF
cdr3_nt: TGTGCCAGCAGTTACCGGGCAGAAGAGACCCAGTACTTC

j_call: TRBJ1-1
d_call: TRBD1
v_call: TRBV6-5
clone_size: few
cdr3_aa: CASRPDRGRGTEAFF
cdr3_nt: TGTGCCAGCAGACCCGACAGGGGGCGAGGGACTGAAGCTTTCTTT

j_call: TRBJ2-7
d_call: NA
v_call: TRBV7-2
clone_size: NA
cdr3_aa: CASSLGRTAYEQYF
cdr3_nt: TGTGCCAGCAGCTTGGGGAGGACAGCCTACGAGCAGTACTTC

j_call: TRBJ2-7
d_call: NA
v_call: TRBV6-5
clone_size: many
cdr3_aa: CASSYMAGSSYEQYF
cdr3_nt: TGTGCCAGCAGTTACATGGCAGGGAGCTCCTACGAGCAGTACTTC

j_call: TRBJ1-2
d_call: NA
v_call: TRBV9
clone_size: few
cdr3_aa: CASSPSQGDGYTF
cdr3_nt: TGTGCCAGCAGCCCTTCGCAGGGTGATGGCTACACCTTC

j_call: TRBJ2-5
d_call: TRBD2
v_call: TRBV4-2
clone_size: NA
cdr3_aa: CASSQDGLAGGQETQYF
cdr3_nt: TGTGCCAGCAGCCAAGATGGTCTAGCGGGAGGACAAGAGACCCAGTACTTC

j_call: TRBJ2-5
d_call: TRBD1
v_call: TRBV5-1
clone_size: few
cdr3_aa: CASSLLGDSRETQYF
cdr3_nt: TGCGCCAGCAGCTTGCTGGGGGACAGCAGAGAGACCCAGTACTTC

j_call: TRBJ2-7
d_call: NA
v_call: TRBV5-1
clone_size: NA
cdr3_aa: CASSLQGYEQYF
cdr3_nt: TGCGCCAGCAGCTTACAGGGCTACGAGCAGTACTTC

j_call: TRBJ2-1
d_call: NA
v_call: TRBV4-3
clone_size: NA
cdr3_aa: CASSQVPADYYNEQFF
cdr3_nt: TGCGCCAGCAGCCAAGTGCCAGCGGATTACTACAATGAGCAGTTCTTC

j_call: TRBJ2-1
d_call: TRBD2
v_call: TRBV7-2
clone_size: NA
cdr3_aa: CASSLVLAGYNEQFF
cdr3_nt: TGTGCCAGCAGCTTAGTACTAGCGGGATATAATGAGCAGTTCTTC

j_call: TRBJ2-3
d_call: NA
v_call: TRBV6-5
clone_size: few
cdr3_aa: CAIKNRTDTQYF
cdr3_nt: TGTGCCATTAAGAATCGCACAGATACGCAGTATTTT

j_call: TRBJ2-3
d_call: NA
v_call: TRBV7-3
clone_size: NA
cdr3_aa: CASSSPQRQEDTDTQYF
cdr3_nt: TGTGCCAGCAGCTCACCACAAAGACAGGAAGACACAGATACGCAGTATTTT

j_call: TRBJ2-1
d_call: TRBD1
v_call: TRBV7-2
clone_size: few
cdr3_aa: CASSFFTGGEYNEQFF
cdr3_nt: TGTGCCAGCAGCTTTTTCACAGGGGGCGAGTACAATGAGCAGTTCTTC

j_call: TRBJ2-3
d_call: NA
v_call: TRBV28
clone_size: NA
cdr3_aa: CASISTVKRTQYF
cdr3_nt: TGTGCCAGCATCAGTACGGTTAAACGTACGCAGTATTTT

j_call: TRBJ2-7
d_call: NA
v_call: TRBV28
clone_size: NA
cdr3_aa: CAAGGAGGSSEQYF
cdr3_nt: TGTGCCGCCGGGGGAGCCGGGGGATCCTCCGAGCAGTACTTC

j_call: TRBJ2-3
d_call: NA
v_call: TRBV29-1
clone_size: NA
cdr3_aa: CSVTGTPSTDTQYF
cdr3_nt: TGCAGCGTTACCGGGACCCCTAGCACAGATACGCAGTATTTT

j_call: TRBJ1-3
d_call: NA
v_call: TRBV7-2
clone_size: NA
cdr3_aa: CASSSRGGGNTIYF
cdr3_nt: TGTGCCAGCAGCTCCCGGGGCGGCGGAAACACCATATATTTT

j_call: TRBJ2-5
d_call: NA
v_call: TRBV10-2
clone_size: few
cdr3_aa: CASTYQETQYF
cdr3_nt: TGCGCCAGCACCTACCAAGAGACCCAGTACTTC

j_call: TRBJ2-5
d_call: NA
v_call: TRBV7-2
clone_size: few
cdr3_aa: CASSRRDGGETQYF
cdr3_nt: TGTGCCAGCAGCCGCCGGGACGGTGGGGAGACCCAGTACTTC

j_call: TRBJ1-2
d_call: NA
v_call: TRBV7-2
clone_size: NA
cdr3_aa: CASSLGATDYGYTF
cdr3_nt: TGTGCCAGCAGCTTAGGGGCCACAGACTATGGCTACACCTTC

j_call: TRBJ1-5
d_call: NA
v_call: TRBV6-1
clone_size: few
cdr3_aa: CATSPRRDQPQHF
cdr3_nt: TGTGCCACCTCCCCGAGGCGGGATCAGCCCCAGCATTTT

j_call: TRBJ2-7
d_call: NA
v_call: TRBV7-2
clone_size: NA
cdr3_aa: CASTLGRNSYEQYF
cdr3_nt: TGTGCCAGCACCCTAGGACGGAACTCCTACGAGCAGTACTTC

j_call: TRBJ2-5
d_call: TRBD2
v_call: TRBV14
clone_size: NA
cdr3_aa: CASSPGLAGGPSGETQYF
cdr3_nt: TGTGCCAGCAGTCCGGGACTAGCGGGAGGGCCCTCTGGGGAGACCCAGTACTTC

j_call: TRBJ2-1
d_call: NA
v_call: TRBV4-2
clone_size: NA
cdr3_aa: CASSLWGELGNEQFF
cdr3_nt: TGTGCCAGCAGCTTATGGGGGGAACTGGGAAATGAGCAGTTCTTC

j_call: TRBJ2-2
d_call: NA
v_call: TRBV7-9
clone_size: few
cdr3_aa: CASSLVRDAGELFF
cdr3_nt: TGTGCCAGCAGCTTAGTCAGGGATGCCGGGGAGCTGTTTTTT

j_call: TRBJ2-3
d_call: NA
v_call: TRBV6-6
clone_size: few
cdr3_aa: CASSFTRVDTQYF
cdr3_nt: TGTGCCAGCAGTTTCACCAGGGTAGATACGCAGTATTTT

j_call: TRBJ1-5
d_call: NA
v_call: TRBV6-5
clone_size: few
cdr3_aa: CASSYNTDQPQHF
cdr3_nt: TGTGCCAGCAGTTATAATACCGATCAGCCCCAGCATTTT

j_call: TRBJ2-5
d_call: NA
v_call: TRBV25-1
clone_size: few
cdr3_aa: CASSDPRHQETQYF
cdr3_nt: TGTGCCAGCAGTGACCCACGACACCAAGAGACCCAGTACTTC

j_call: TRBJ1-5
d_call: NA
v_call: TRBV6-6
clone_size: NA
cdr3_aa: CAISGGSNQPQHF
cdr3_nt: TGTGCCATCAGCGGGGGGAGCAATCAGCCCCAGCATTTT

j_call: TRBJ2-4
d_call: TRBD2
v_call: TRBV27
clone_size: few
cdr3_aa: CASTGLAGGSLAKNIQYF
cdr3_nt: TGTGCCAGCACGGGACTAGCGGGAGGGTCTCTAGCCAAAAACATTCAGTACTTC

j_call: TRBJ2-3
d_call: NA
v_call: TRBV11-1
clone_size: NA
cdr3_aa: CASSYGTGPFTDTQYF
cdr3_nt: TGTGCCAGCAGCTACGGGACGGGCCCTTTCACAGATACGCAGTATTTT